These T cell receptor beta chains were read from a single sample in a study of blood T cell repertoires in COVID-19. Produced via immunoSEQ multiplex PCR; TCRdb's table is partial and in-frame only. This sample has nearly 350,000 clones, with over 70% found just once. Sequences were obtained from peripheral blood. The receptors originated from a man aged 25-45 years with active or convalescent COVID-19. The CDR3 runs from the conserved cysteine through the conserved F or W.

TRBJ1-3 | TRBV7-2 | CASSWGGIGNTIYF
TRBJ2-3 | TRBV7-9 | CASPGGGLPTSTDTQYF
TRBJ1-1 | TRBV7-8 | CASSPPGRGDTEAFF
TRBJ2-1 | TRBV5-1 | CASSLLVRLAGFDEQFF
TRBJ2-5 | TRBV5-1 | CASSSTGDEETQYF
TRBJ2-2 | TRBV5-1 | CASSPLQGANTGELFF
TRBJ2-7 | TRBV18 | CASSPFLRTSPYEQYF
TRBJ1-3 | TRBV6-6 | CASSPPLIGGNTIYF
TRBJ1-5 | TRBV6-6 | CASTKQGTYSNQPQHF
TRBJ1-1 | TRBV6-6 | CASSGTGTEAFF
TRBJ2-5 | TRBV4-1 | CASSHNPGEAGVTQYF
TRBJ2-7 | TRBV4-2 | CASSPTDGQGDSYEQYF
TRBJ1-1 | TRBV11-2 | CASSLRGDGDEAFF
TRBJ2-3 | TRBV5-4 | CASSFWTGMDTQYF
TRBJ2-1 | TRBV6-6 | CASSTALRARGNEQFF
TRBJ2-2 | TRBV25-1 | CASSYDYTGELFF
TRBJ2-1 | TRBV11-3 | CASSSITGSYNEQFF
TRBJ2-7 | TRBV19 | CASSPRLAGASYEQYF
TRBJ2-7 | TRBV6-1 | CASSVDGTGRALGQYF
TRBJ1-2 | TRBV5-4 | CASSLYRGLNYGYTF
TRBJ1-6 | TRBV7-2 | CASSRQGLPLHF
TRBJ1-2 | TRBV7-2 | CASSFGTGQGGGYTF
TRBJ2-7 | TRBV11-2 | CASSFTIAGGSYEQYF
TRBJ1-5 | TRBV2 | CASKGGGLQPQHF
TRBJ2-2 | TRBV7-9 | CASSPSNTGELFF
TRBJ2-1 | TRBV15 | CATSRDRRGKNEQFF
TRBJ2-7 | TRBV6-5 | CASSNGLSYEQYF
TRBJ1-2 | TRBV9 | CASSLRTGNYGYTF